This T cell receptor beta chain was identified in a study of T cell responses to AZD1222 COVID-19 vaccine (dated by TCRdb to the early 2020s). Regarding the study in general: TCR sequencing covered 230 to 250 trial participants: 207 given two doses of AZD1222 and 26 given two doses of MenACWY control vaccine. Trial participants were enrolled by age into subgroups of 18-55, 56-69 and 70-plus years, and around 150, 29 and 61 TCR-sequenced participants, respectively, were included in these subgroups. What the study reported, not specific to this receptor: Reportedly, almost half of the unique spike-specific TCRs recognized epitopes lying outside the regions that are mutated in the B.1.351 and B.1.1.7 variants. Participants were mostly white British, with more females than males. The authors suggested clonal diversity may have been underestimated. In the small 56-69-year group, the increase in depth fell short of significance, most likely because of low power. After two AZD1222 doses, both the breadth and the depth of spike-specific TCRs were significantly higher than at day 0 and than in MenACWY recipients. The whole spike protein was spanned by vaccine-associated CD4 TCRs, and dominant responses were seen in regions 160-218 and 743-854. Because no day 14 peak-response samples were available, repertoires were characterized only after the peak T cell response. Conclusions about previously exposed vaccinees were limited because only six AZD1222 recipients were SARS-CoV-2 seropositive at baseline.

With regard to this clone: Its antigen target is currently unknown. The input lacks base qualities; no much larger clone sits a single base away.

The CDR3 regions of human TCRbeta chains were analyzed by immunosequencing. As for the authors' bioinformatics: Repertoire TCRs were checked for matches against a reference library of SARS-CoV-2-specific TCRs that had been generated using the MIRA antigen-specificity platform. Breadth meant the fraction of unique TCRs that were SARS-CoV-2-associated, whereas depth meant the fraction of total T cells that were SARS-CoV-2-associated. Using the MIRA data, each spike-specific TCR was mapped to the spike region that the TCR reacts to and placed in a CD4 or CD8 class. Log10-transformed breadth and depth values were compared by one-way ANOVA with Sidak's multiple comparisons tests. Sourced from immuneACCESS, this table was stored by TCRdb with only in-frame sequences that have V and J called. A share of the clones is absent; for the studies checked, an unresolved V gene accounts for under half, and the remainder has no known explanation. That table is the source of V, J and clone size, and D and trimming were worked out from the DNA. The sample includes tens of thousands of clones, with roughly 88% observed a single time. The top ten clones comprise 12% of the sample.

The label giving this sample's time point can be read as: about 28 days (+/-7) after the second vaccine dose. Because spike-specific TCR depth and breadth did not differ between the two schedules, AZD1222 recipients who got a second dose at roughly 4 weeks were pooled with those who got a second dose at roughly 12 weeks. Vaccinee samples came from UK trials COV001 and COV002, including a single-blind randomized controlled phase 2/3 trial of AZD1222 (ChAdOx1 nCoV-19) in healthy adults. For TCRbeta chain sequencing, PBMC samples were collected from trial participants at day 0 and at day 28 after the second dose. The starting material was peripheral blood, obtained 28 days after the second AZD1222 dose. The TCR was taken from an adult who received the AZD1222 COVID-19 vaccine.

The bases read TGTGCCAGCAGCTCTCATCAGACCCAGTACTTC. The resulting protein is CASSSHQTQYF. Recombination linked TRBV11-2 to TRBJ2-5, with the identity of the D gene unclear. V is shortened by 4 bases, J by 6 bases, and the region joining them spans 6 bases. From its cysteine to its phenylalanine, the CDR3 spans 11 amino acids. The CDR3 DNA has 33 bases and is translated from base 1. From the germline V gene, CDR1 is SGHAT and CDR2 is FQNNGV.